Shown below are 14 T cell receptor beta chains from a single sample sequenced in a study of vaccination effects on CD4 cells after COVID-19 (dated 2022 in TCRdb). To prepare the library, the immunoSEQ multiplex PCR assay was applied. Imported from immuneACCESS, the table was reduced by TCRdb to in-frame sequences with V and J called. These copies leave out some clones; in studies compared against another copy, an unresolved V gene accounts for under half, and the cause of the remainder is not known. This sample lists 24,000 or so clones; approximately 70% were detected once. Jointly, the top ten make up approximately 8% of the sample. No antigen has been identified for these receptors. In the ViraFEST assay, PBMC were stimulated with viral peptide pools, and TCR sequencing was then used to find antigen-specific CD4+ T cell clonotypes based on their expansion. After approximately 11 days of culture, CD4+ T cells were isolated with the EasySep CD4+ T cell isolation kit. Each participant received two doses of an mRNA SARS-CoV-2 vaccine, either BNT162b2 or mRNA-1273.

The sample here was CD4+ T cells from PBMCs cultured with SARS-CoV-2 spike peptides, taken after COVID-19 vaccination. Per the publication, the cell subset or site label means: SARS-CoV-2 spike overlapping peptide pool stimulation. These receptors were taken from a human donor who received a COVID-19 vaccine.

This clone turned up a few times. This sequence joins TRBV2 and TRBJ2-7; 8 bases map to TRBD1. The CDR3 consists of 15 residues. J was trimmed by 1 base and V by 10 bases; bases with no gene match: 12. Germline V CDR1 and CDR2: SNHLY, FYNNEI. The CDR3, as DNA: TGTGCCACCCCGGGAACGGACAGGGAATCCTACGAGCAGTACTTC. Translating gives CATPGTDRESYEQYF.

Details on this clone: The junction does not match germline at one end; this may be a read error. The chain uses TRBV6-1 and TRBJ1-2, with no clear D. CDR1 is MNHNS, CDR2 SASEGT, per germline. The CDR3 is made up of 13 amino acids. CDR3 sequence: CASREGADYGYTF. In nucleotides, the CDR3 is TGTGCCAGCAGGGAAGGTGCAGACTATGGCTACACCTTC.

A few counts support this clone. J is TRBJ2-7 and V is TRBV5-4; 9 bases fit TRBD1. Trimming took 4 bases from V and 4 from J; bases not matched to a gene: 6. The CDR3 has 14 residues. Looked up from germline, CDR1 is SGHNT and CDR2 is YYREEE (reference sequence). CDR3 bases: TGTGCCAGCAGCGCCGGGACAGGGATATACGAGCAGTACTTC. Protein: CASSAGTGIYEQYF.

This clone was seen only once. V usage is TRBV6-4 and J usage is TRBJ1-2; the D is unclear. Trimming pared 8 bases from V and 4 bases from J, leaving 20 bases between. There are 15 residues in the CDR3. The germline V gene has CDR1 MRHNA and CDR2 SNTAGT. The CDR3 loop is CASRQSPGGGYGYTF. The CDR3 DNA follows: TGTGCCAGCCGCCAATCCCCGGGCGGAGGCTATGGCTACACCTTC.

The gene calls are TRBV7-6 and TRBJ1-3; the D is unclear. CDR1 and CDR2 from the germline V gene are SGHVS and FNYEAQ. V dropped 3 bases and J dropped 0 bases, with 18 bases sitting between them. The CDR3 contains 18 residues. The CDR3 DNA sequence: TGTGCCAGCAGCTTTGCCCTCGGGCAGCCAAGCTCTGGAAACACCATATATTTT. As protein: CASSFALGQPSSGNTIYF.

The chain is built from TRBV13 and TRBJ1-2; 7 bases are shared with TRBD1. CDR3 length: 13 residues. Germline V gene data show CDR1 as PRHDT and CDR2 as FYEKMQ (reference sequence). The V segment lost 6 bases and the J segment 7 bases; nucleotides outside the gene matches: 8. CDR3 protein: CASRLTGATGYTF. The CDR3 nucleotides read TGTGCCAGCAGGTTAACAGGGGCTACTGGCTACACCTTC.

The chain uses TRBV9 and TRBJ2-2; TRBD1 matches at 8 bases. J was trimmed by 6 bases and V by 6 bases; bases with no gene match: 10. Germline CDR1 reads SGDLS; CDR2 reads YYNGEE. The CDR3 contains 15 residues. The CDR3 coding sequence is TGTGCCAGCACCATAAGCTCGACAGGGGCCGGGGAGCTGTTTTTT. This sequence encodes CASTISSTGAGELFF.

The chain joins TRBV29-1 to TRBJ1-2; possibly TRBD1 for D (5 bases). CDR1 is SQVTM, CDR2 ANQGSEA, per germline. Trimming removed 6 bases at V and 8 bases at J, with 19 bases between. The CDR3 is 13 residues long. The CDR3 reads CSVTGLFSRGYTF. CDR3 sequence (DNA): TGCAGCGTCACGGGACTCTTCTCGCGGGGCTACACCTTC.

This clone was picked up a small number of times. CDR3 sequence (DNA): TGTGCCAGCAGCGAAGGGGAATATGGCTACACCTTC. Amino acids: CASSEGEYGYTF. V is TRBV5-6 and J is TRBJ1-2; D possibly corresponds to TRBD1 (5 bases). Germline-derived CDR1 and CDR2 are SGHDT and YYEEEE. V shed 4 bases and J shed 5 bases, with 9 bases lying between them. The CDR3 loop spans 12 amino acids.

This clone was detected only a few times. The V call is TRBV7-9, the J call TRBJ1-4, with D tentatively TRBD1 (5 bases). Germline lookup yields CDR1 SEHNR and CDR2 FQNEAQ (reference sequence). V lost 5 bases and J lost 6, with 13 bases in between. The CDR3 spans 14 residues. The CDR3 sequence is CASSRRESDEKLFF. The CDR3 nucleotides read TGTGCCAGCAGCCGCAGGGAATCGGATGAAAAACTGTTTTTT.

The chain combines TRBV7-2 with TRBJ2-1; TRBD2 matches 7 bases. The CDR3 is 16 amino acids. Germline assignment: CDR1 SGHTA and CDR2 FQGNSA. The V segment lost 5 bases and the J segment 6 bases; nucleotides outside the gene matches: 13. The CDR3, as DNA: TGTGCCAGCAGCCACCGAGGGTTGCGGGGGACCAATGAGCAGTTCTTC. Translation: CASSHRGLRGTNEQFF.

This chain links TRBV5-1 with TRBJ2-3; D is unresolved. This CDR3 has 13 residues. Germline V gives CDR1 SGHRS, CDR2 YFSETQ. V lost 3 bases and J lost 8, with 13 bases in between. The CDR3 is CASSSTDVGTQYF. CDR3 bases: TGCGCCAGCAGCTCAACCGATGTCGGTACGCAGTATTTT.

The V gene is TRBV7-2, the J gene TRBJ2-1; D is ambiguous. V was shortened by 4 bases and J by 6 bases, with 13 bases between the two germline ends. The CDR3 totals 14 residues. Germline V gene lookup returns CDR1 SGHTA and CDR2 FQGNSA. The chain's CDR3 is CASSSGPSSNEQFF. The CDR3 coding sequence is TGTGCCAGCAGCTCCGGACCTTCGTCCAATGAGCAGTTCTTC.

The chain couples TRBV29-1 to TRBJ2-7; TRBD2 agrees at 7 bases. The CDR3 length is 14 residues. Germline CDR1 reads SQVTM; CDR2 reads ANQGSEA. The J segment lost 2 bases and the V segment lost 5 bases, leaving 9 bases of the junction unmatched. The chain's CDR3 is CSVTPGTIAYEQYF. Here the CDR3 DNA reads TGCAGCGTTACTCCCGGGACTATCGCCTACGAGCAGTACTTC.